These 9 T cell receptor beta chains came from one sample sequenced in a study of T-cell reconstitution after alpha-beta-depleted transplantation in children. The TCRbeta library incorporated unique molecular identifiers. TCRdb independently ran MiXCR on the PCR reads; one entry per CDR3 protein. The sample has a few hundred thousand distinct CDR3 sequences; under 13% are singletons. Sample: PBMCs from the stem cell graft donor, taken from the stem cell graft. The receptors here all came from a human donor who donated a stem cell graft to a child with acute myeloid leukemia.

This clonotype was counted at least ten times. The chain carries TRBV6-6 and TRBJ1-1; tentatively, D is TRBD1 (5 bases). The V and J ends lost 6 bases and 2 bases respectively, with 10 bases between them. The CDR3 has 13 amino acids. CDR1 and CDR2 from the germline V gene are MNHNY and SVGAGI (reference sequence). CDR3 in amino acids: CASSPTENTEAFF. CDR3 in DNA: TGTGCCAGCAGCCCGACAGAAAACACTGAAGCTTTCTTT.

This clonotype was counted a few times. The chain couples TRBV20-1 to TRBJ2-1, with D possibly matching TRBD2 (6 bases). The CDR3 length is 12 residues. V shed 3 bases and J shed 8 bases, with 11 bases lying between them. Germline V gene lookup returns CDR1 DFQATT and CDR2 SNEGSKA (reference sequence). CDR3 residues: CSASFPSDEQFF. The DNA for the CDR3 is TGCAGTGCTAGTTTCCCTAGCGATGAGCAGTTCTTC.

This chain joins TRBV7-8 and TRBJ2-1, with 8 nucleotides matching TRBD1. The CDR3 covers 14 residues. V lost 3 bases to trimming and J lost 5 bases; unmatched junction nucleotides: 3. Looked up from germline, CDR1 is SGHVS and CDR2 is FQNEAQ. CDR3 in amino acids: CASSFQDRDNEQFF. In DNA form, the CDR3 reads TGTGCCAGCAGCTTCCAGGACAGGGACAATGAGCAGTTCTTC.

The sample holds a few counts of this clonotype. The chain has TRBV7-8 and TRBJ2-1; D ambiguous. V was clipped by 3 bases and J by 9 bases, with 6 bases between them. Germline V lookup: CDR1 SGHVS, CDR2 FQNEAQ. The CDR3 loop spans 11 amino acids. CDR3 sequence: CASSFGPEQFF. For the CDR3, the DNA is TGTGCCAGCAGCTTCGGACCTGAGCAGTTCTTC.

This clonotype has only a few counts. The chain combines TRBV20-1 with TRBJ2-1; D gene ambiguous. The CDR3 runs to 15 residues. Deletions cut 2 bases from V and 4 bases from J, with 15 bases between. CDR1 and CDR2 from the germline V gene are DFQATT and SNEGSKA (reference sequence). The CDR3 DNA sequence: TGCAGTGCTAGACGACCGACCCCGACATACAATGAGCAGTTCTTC. Translation gives CSARRPTPTYNEQFF.

The rearrangement joins TRBV5-1 to TRBJ2-1; no clear D gene. CDR1 is SGHRS and CDR2 is YFSETQ in the germline V gene. The germline V and J ends were trimmed by 4 bases and 4 bases, with 15 bases remaining between them. There are 15 residues in the CDR3. The CDR3 bases are TGCGCCAGCAGCCGAAGGTTCGGCCAGTACAATGAGCAGTTCTTC. Translating it yields CASSRRFGQYNEQFF.

This clonotype was observed a handful of times. The chain recombines TRBV7-8 with TRBJ2-4; 8 bases fit TRBD2. This CDR3 is built from 15 residues. The junction had 5 bases not matched to a gene; V was cut back by 1 base and J by 6 bases. Germline assignment: CDR1 SGHVS and CDR2 FQNEAQ. In nucleotides, the CDR3 is TGTGCCAGCAGCTTAGGCGGGGGGTCGGGAAACATTCAGTACTTC. Residues: CASSLGGGSGNIQYF. The full variable domain, in which reference TRBV7-8 and TRBJ2-4 provide the parts outside the CDR3, is GAGVSQSPRYKVAKRGQDVALRCDPISGHVSLFWYQQALGQGPEFLTYFQNEAQLDKSGLPSDRFFAERPEGSVSTLKIQRTQQEDSAVYLCASSLGGGSGNIQYFGAGTRLSVL.

In this sample, this clonotype turned up many times. The CDR3 DNA follows: TGCGCCAGCAGCTTGTTCCAGGGGGACTCAGATACGCAGTATTTT. Translated, it gives CASSLFQGDSDTQYF. V gene TRBV5-1 combines with J gene TRBJ2-3, with a weak D call TRBD1 (7 bases). Germline V gene sequence: CDR1 SGHRS, CDR2 YFSETQ. Trimming pared 1 base from V and 4 bases from J, leaving 13 bases between. CDR3 size: 15 residues.

The sample holds a few counts of this clonotype. The chain joins TRBV7-9 to TRBJ2-1, with D perhaps matching TRBD2 (5 bases). CDR3 length: 17 amino acids. Germline assignment: CDR1 SEHNR and CDR2 FQNEAQ (reference sequence). V lost 0 bases and J lost 0, with 12 bases in between. The CDR3 is CASSLASFRDSYNEQFF. CDR3 DNA: TGTGCCAGCAGCTTAGCCTCCTTTCGGGACTCCTACAATGAGCAGTTCTTC.